Presented here are 19 T cell receptor beta chains from one specimen sequenced in a study of OX40 agonist ivuxolimab in advanced cancers. Sequenced by immunoSEQ multiplex PCR; TCRdb stores in-frame clones only, minus some. The sample lists around 64,000 clones, approximately 88% seen once, with 0.7% to 0.9% in the top ten. The sample here was CD4+ or CD8+ T cells sorted from blood, taken in a trial of the OX40 agonist ivuxolimab. The receptors come from an adult with an advanced solid tumor such as melanoma, head and neck, liver or kidney cancer.

The chain is built from TRBV6-5 and TRBJ2-7, with D possibly being TRBD1 or TRBD2 (5 bases each). The V end was cut by 0 bases, the J end by 3 bases, with 12 bases between. In germline, CDR1 is MNHEY, CDR2 SVGAGI. The CDR3 sequence is 15 residues long. CDR3 nucleotides: TGTGCCAGCAGTTACTCTCGGGGCGAAGTCTACGAGCAGTACTTC. Amino acid sequence: CASSYSRGEVYEQYF.

J is TRBJ2-7 and V is TRBV5-1, with 8 bases lining up with TRBD2. Germline-derived CDR1 and CDR2 are SGHRS and YFSETQ. J was trimmed by 2 bases and V by 4 bases; bases with no gene match: 8. This CDR3 has 15 residues. CDR3 residues: CASSPGGIGAYEQYF. In DNA form, the CDR3 reads TGCGCCAGCAGCCCGGGAGGGATCGGAGCCTACGAGCAGTACTTC.

The rearrangement joins TRBV30 to TRBJ2-1, with D perhaps matching TRBD1 or TRBD2 (5 bases each). V gave up 4 bases and J gave up 7 bases, with 20 bases separating them. The CDR3 is 15 residues long. The germline V gene encodes CDR1 GTSNPN and CDR2 SVGIG (reference sequence). The CDR3 sequence: CAWTLGTVGPNEQFF. The CDR3 nucleotides read TGTGCCTGGACTCTAGGGACGGTCGGACCGAATGAGCAGTTCTTC.

This chain connects TRBV28 to TRBJ1-5, with a weak D call TRBD1 (6 bases). Germline loops: CDR1 MDHEN, CDR2 SYDVKM. Deletions cut 1 base from V and 4 bases from J, with 8 bases between. CDR3 length: 14 residues. The CDR3 region has the DNA TGTGCCAGCAGTTTATCGAGGGGGAATCAGCCCCAGCATTTT. Amino acid sequence: CASSLSRGNQPQHF.

DNA for the CDR3: TGTGCCAGCGCCAACCCGGCGGATACGCAGTATTTT. Residues: CASANPADTQYF. The chain recombines TRBV9 with TRBJ2-3; D gene unclear. V dropped 7 bases and J dropped 6 bases, with 12 bases sitting between them. The germline gives CDR1 SGDLS, CDR2 YYNGEE. This CDR3 is 12 amino acids long.

In its sample, this clone was seen a few times. The chain has TRBV23-1 and TRBJ1-1; unclear D gene. TRBV23-1 counts as an open reading frame of uncertain function. The ends were cut back, 4 bases at V and 4 bases at J, with 7 bases in the middle. The CDR3 consists of 12 residues. CDR3 sequence (DNA): TGCGCCAGCAGTCGCGGGAGCACTGAAGCTTTCTTT. Translation: CASSRGSTEAFF.

The chain joins TRBV29-1 to TRBJ2-5; 7 nucleotides line up with TRBD1. The CDR3 covers 12 residues. Germline CDR1 reads SQVTM; CDR2 reads ANQGSEA. V trimming: 7 bases; J trimming: 4 bases; junction bases outside the gene matches: 6. CDR3 loop: CSAEQGPETQYF. The CDR3 DNA reads as TGCAGCGCCGAACAGGGGCCAGAGACCCAGTACTTC.

For the CDR3, the DNA is TGTGCCAGCAGCTTGCAGAGTCAGCCCCAGCATTTT. Protein: CASSLQSQPQHF. The chain uses TRBV7-9 and TRBJ1-5; D uncertain. The germline gives CDR1 SEHNR, CDR2 FQNEAQ (reference sequence). The CDR3 runs to 12 residues. V lost 3 bases to trimming and J lost 6 bases, with 6 bases between them.

The chain links TRBV6-5 to TRBJ1-1; possibly TRBD1 for D (5 bases). CDR1 and CDR2 (germline): MNHEY, SVGAGI. The V and J ends lost 0 bases and 4 bases respectively, with 12 bases between them. This CDR3 is 15 amino acids long. CDR3 in DNA: TGTGCCAGCAGTTACTCGATCTCTGGGGGCACTGAAGCTTTCTTT. It yields the protein CASSYSISGGTEAFF.

This clone showed up just once. This chain connects TRBV6-1 to TRBJ1-2, with D possibly matching TRBD1 (5 bases). The CDR3 runs 13 residues. The germline CDR1 and CDR2 sequences are MNHNS and SASEGT. V lost 3 bases, J lost 7 bases, and 12 bases lay in between. CDR3 amino acids: CASSETDTGGYTF. CDR3 DNA sequence: TGTGCCAGCAGTGAGACAGACACAGGTGGCTACACCTTC.

The rearrangement links TRBV5-1 to TRBJ2-7; D unresolved. From germline, CDR1 is SGHRS and CDR2 YFSETQ. The CDR3 totals 13 residues. V lost 2 bases and J lost 1, with 7 bases in between. For the CDR3, the DNA is TGCGCCAGCAGCTTCGGCTCTTCCTACGAGCAGTACTTC. It yields the protein CASSFGSSYEQYF.

The chain is built from TRBV7-3 and TRBJ2-3; perhaps TRBD2 as D (5 bases). Germline V gene data show CDR1 as SGHTA and CDR2 as FQGTGA. The CDR3 totals 16 residues. V lost 4 bases, J lost 1 base, and 15 bases lay in between. CDR3 coding DNA: TGTGCCAGCAGCTCCCTTGGCGGGTTGGGCACAGATACGCAGTATTTT. This encodes CASSSLGGLGTDTQYF.

The chain has TRBV19 and TRBJ1-5, with a weak D call TRBD1 (5 bases). This CDR3 comprises 14 residues. Germline CDR1 LNHDA, CDR2 SQIVND (reference sequence). Trimming took 3 bases from V and 5 from J, leaving 11 bases between them. The CDR3 loop is CASSMRQGHQPQHF. The DNA for the CDR3 is TGTGCCAGTAGTATGAGGCAGGGACATCAGCCCCAGCATTTT.

This sequence joins TRBV5-1 and TRBJ1-1; 9 positions match TRBD1. After removal of 4 bases from V and 1 base from J, the junction contained 8 bases not matched to a gene. The germline V gene has CDR1 SGHRS and CDR2 YFSETQ. CDR3 length equals 16 residues. CDR3 nucleotides: TGCGCCAGCAGCCCGGGACCGGGACAGGGGAACACTGAAGCTTTCTTT. Amino acids: CASSPGPGQGNTEAFF.

This chain links TRBV14 with TRBJ2-2; D may be TRBD1 or TRBD2 (5 bases each). The CDR3 has 15 residues. The V and J ends lost 3 bases and 1 base respectively, with 9 bases between them. The germline gives CDR1 SGHDN, CDR2 FVKESK. CDR3 loop: CASSQQRGNTGELFF. For the CDR3, the DNA is TGTGCCAGCAGCCAGCAGAGGGGGAACACCGGGGAGCTGTTTTTT.

The chain links TRBV14 to TRBJ2-3; TRBD1 agrees at 7 bases. The length of the CDR3 is 15 residues. CDR1 is SGHDN, CDR2 FVKESK, per germline. V gave up 5 bases and J gave up 0 bases; unmatched junction bases: 5. The DNA of the CDR3 is TGTGCCAGCAGCACGGACAGGATTAGCACAGATACGCAGTATTTT. Residues: CASSTDRISTDTQYF.

This clone was counted between two and nine times. The rearrangement uses TRBV7-2 and TRBJ1-1, with unresolved D. The CDR3 has 13 amino acids. The germline V and J ends were trimmed by 7 bases and 5 bases, with 14 bases remaining between them. Germline V gene sequence: CDR1 SGHTA, CDR2 FQGNSA. CDR3 bases: TGTGCCAGCAAGTGGACTCTGTGGACTGAAGCTTTCTTT. Protein sequence: CASKWTLWTEAFF.

This clone is a singleton in its sample. The chain combines TRBV6-1 with TRBJ1-2, with D possibly matching TRBD1 (5 bases). Trimming left V 6 bases short and J 0 bases short, with 14 bases between. Per germline, CDR1 MNHNS and CDR2 SASEGT. The CDR3 loop spans 15 amino acids. As DNA, the CDR3 is TGTGCCAGCAGGGACCTTGGGGCGTCTAACTATGGCTACACCTTC. The encoded protein is CASRDLGASNYGYTF.

The rearrangement uses TRBV5-6 and TRBJ2-4, with TRBD2 identical over 7 bases. Germline-derived CDR1 and CDR2 are SGHDT and YYEEEE. The J segment lost 9 bases and the V segment lost 4 bases, leaving 10 bases of the junction unmatched. The CDR3 is 14 amino acids. The CDR3 spells CASSLGLDQGIQYF. DNA for the CDR3: TGTGCCAGCAGCCTCGGACTAGATCAGGGCATTCAGTACTTC.